The rows below give T cell receptor beta chains drawn from one sample of a study of metastatic and nonmetastatic thyroid tumors. TCRdb re-analyzed the PCR reads through MiXCR. The sample has roughly 93,000 clones, 12% seen once. Sequenced: blood. The receptors derive from a female donor with papillary thyroid cancer or a benign thyroid nodule (not recorded which). Some clones in this sample may be carry-over from other donors' samples. Both conserved end residues are part of each CDR3. A D gene is named only where the DNA matches it firmly. Size is stated for part of the rows, as once, few or many counts, or as a class when the clone is expanded.

V: TRBV9
size: -
J: TRBJ1-1
D: -
CDR3: CASSPLTQVLVTEAFF
DNA: TGTGCCAGCAGCCCACTGACCCAGGTCTTGGTCACTGAAGCTTTCTTT

V: TRBV12-3/TRBV12-4
size: many
J: TRBJ1-5
D: TRBD1
CDR3: CASSATGGLNQPQHF
DNA: TGTGCCAGCAGTGCGACAGGGGGTCTTAATCAGCCCCAGCATTTT

V: TRBV11-3
size: many
J: TRBJ2-1
D: -
CDR3: CASSLPPASEQFF
DNA: TGTGCCAGCAGCTTACCCCCAGCTTCCGAGCAGTTCTTC

V: TRBV30
size: many
J: TRBJ2-2
D: -
CDR3: CAWSPDTGRGELFF
DNA: TGTGCCTGGAGTCCCGATACGGGCCGGGGGGAGCTGTTTTTT

V: TRBV20-1
size: once
J: TRBJ2-1
D: -
CDR3: CSARDSLRGKYNEQFF
DNA: TGCAGTGCTAGAGATTCTTTACGCGGGAAGTACAATGAGCAGTTCTTC

V: TRBV6-2/TRBV6-3
size: many
J: TRBJ2-1
D: TRBD2
CDR3: CASTGLAEYNEQFF
DNA: TGTGCCAGCACCGGACTAGCTGAGTACAATGAGCAGTTCTTC

V: TRBV25-1
size: -
J: TRBJ2-7
D: TRBD1
CDR3: CASSQGTGGIHEQYF
DNA: TGTGCCAGCAGCCAAGGGACAGGGGGGATCCACGAGCAGTACTTC

V: TRBV6-2/TRBV6-3
size: -
J: TRBJ2-3
D: -
CDR3: CASSYYSADTQYF
DNA: TGTGCCAGCAGTTACTATAGTGCGGATACGCAGTATTTT

V: TRBV7-8
size: once
J: TRBJ2-7
D: -
CDR3: CASSLVGASSYRQYF
DNA: TGTGCCAGCAGCTTAGTGGGGGCCTCCTCCTACCGGCAGTACTTC

V: TRBV29-1
size: few
J: TRBJ2-5
D: TRBD2
CDR3: CRNTGTSGNETQYF
DNA: TGCAGAAACACCGGGACTAGCGGGAACGAGACCCAGTACTTC

V: TRBV2
size: many
J: TRBJ2-3
D: TRBD2
CDR3: CASSGASGSADTQYF
DNA: TGTGCCAGCAGTGGGGCTAGCGGGAGTGCAGATACGCAGTATTTT

V: TRBV30
size: many
J: TRBJ1-4
D: TRBD1
CDR3: CAWSGAGGLFF
DNA: TGTGCCTGGAGTGGCGCAGGGGGACTGTTTTTT

V: TRBV30
size: many
J: TRBJ2-7
D: TRBD2
CDR3: CAWTTEGGASYEQYF
DNA: TGTGCCTGGACCACGGAGGGAGGGGCCTCCTACGAGCAGTACTTC

V: TRBV6-1
size: many
J: TRBJ2-5
D: -
CDR3: CASSSGTTRPIQETQYF
DNA: TGTGCCAGCAGTTCTGGGACGACGCGACCTATCCAAGAGACCCAGTACTTC

V: TRBV5-8
size: many
J: TRBJ2-7
D: TRBD2
CDR3: CASSLGAGVFEQYF
DNA: TGTGCCAGCAGCTTGGGAGCGGGAGTTTTCGAGCAGTACTTC

V: TRBV30
size: medium-sized
J: TRBJ1-2
D: -
CDR3: CAFRLKSSPIWGITF
DNA: TGTGCCTTTCGCCTAAAGAGTTCTCCGATATGGGGGATCACCTTC

V: TRBV9
size: many
J: TRBJ2-3
D: -
CDR3: CASSVALADTQYF
DNA: TGTGCCAGCAGCGTAGCTTTGGCAGATACGCAGTATTTT

V: TRBV3-1
size: many
J: TRBJ2-1
D: -
CDR3: CASSQDDRAEQFF
DNA: TGTGCCAGCAGCCAAGATGACCGCGCTGAGCAGTTCTTC

V: TRBV5-4
size: many
J: TRBJ2-2
D: -
CDR3: CASSLVLRHNNANTGELFF
DNA: TGTGCCAGCAGCTTGGTTCTGCGGCATAATAACGCGAACACCGGGGAGCTGTTTTTT

V: TRBV2
size: once
J: TRBJ2-5
D: -
CDR3: CASSRGVGVGETQYF
DNA: TGTGCCAGCAGTCGAGGGGTGGGGGTGGGAGAGACCCAGTACTTC

V: TRBV6-4
size: -
J: TRBJ2-6
D: -
CDR3: CASSDRSGANVLTF
DNA: TGTGCCAGCAGTGACAGGTCTGGGGCCAACGTCCTGACTTTC

V: TRBV18
size: many
J: TRBJ2-3
D: TRBD2
CDR3: CASSPPQGGSQYF
DNA: TGTGCCAGCTCACCACCGCAGGGAGGGTCGCAGTATTTT

V: TRBV5-1
size: many
J: TRBJ2-7
D: TRBD1
CDR3: CASSLDRGSEQYF
DNA: TGCGCCAGCAGCTTGGACAGGGGGTCCGAGCAGTACTTC

V: TRBV5-5
size: many
J: TRBJ2-7
D: -
CDR3: CASSFTRDNEQYF
DNA: TGTGCCAGCAGCTTTACCAGGGACAACGAGCAGTACTTC

V: TRBV13
size: many
J: TRBJ2-2
D: -
CDR3: CASSFYRREAGELFF
DNA: TGTGCCAGCAGCTTCTACCGGAGGGAGGCCGGGGAGCTGTTTTTT

V: TRBV2
size: many
J: TRBJ2-5
D: -
CDR3: CASSEALGFGQETQYF
DNA: TGTGCCAGCAGTGAAGCATTAGGGTTTGGCCAAGAGACCCAGTACTTC

V: TRBV28
size: few
J: TRBJ1-2
D: TRBD1
CDR3: CASSIGQGMGNYGYTF
DNA: TGTGCCAGCAGCATAGGACAGGGGATGGGTAACTATGGCTACACCTTC

V: TRBV12-3/TRBV12-4
size: many
J: TRBJ2-1
D: TRBD2
CDR3: CASNPPGLAGYNEQFF
DNA: TGTGCCAGCAACCCCCCGGGACTAGCGGGTTACAATGAGCAGTTCTTC

V: TRBV7-9
size: many
J: TRBJ1-2
D: -
CDR3: CASSGGSAGNYGYTF
DNA: TGTGCCAGCAGCGGGGGATCAGCAGGGAACTATGGCTACACCTTC

V: TRBV5-1
size: many
J: TRBJ2-1
D: TRBD2
CDR3: CASSFGSSGSSEQFF
DNA: TGCGCCAGCAGCTTCGGTTCTAGCGGGAGTTCTGAGCAGTTCTTC

V: TRBV29-1
size: many
J: TRBJ1-2
D: TRBD1
CDR3: CSVRGQDYGYTF
DNA: TGCAGCGTTCGGGGACAGGACTATGGCTACACCTTC

V: TRBV14
size: many
J: TRBJ1-2
D: TRBD1
CDR3: CASSQVGQGIGNYGYTF
DNA: TGTGCCAGCAGCCAAGTGGGACAGGGGATCGGTAACTATGGCTACACCTTC

V: TRBV6-2/TRBV6-3
size: many
J: TRBJ2-4
D: -
CDR3: CASRTYGGSIQYF
DNA: TGTGCCAGCAGGACCTATGGTGGGAGCATTCAGTACTTC

V: TRBV28
size: many
J: TRBJ1-2
D: TRBD1
CDR3: CASSFFGTGYGYTF
DNA: TGTGCCAGCAGTTTTTTCGGGACAGGGTATGGCTACACCTTC

V: TRBV6-2/TRBV6-3
size: many
J: TRBJ2-7
D: TRBD2
CDR3: CASTGLADSYEQYF
DNA: TGTGCCAGCACTGGACTAGCGGATTCCTACGAGCAGTACTTC

V: TRBV4-1
size: many
J: TRBJ1-2
D: -
CDR3: CASSQGSQNTYGYTF
DNA: TGCGCCAGCAGCCAGGGATCACAGAATACCTATGGCTACACCTTC

V: TRBV5-4
size: many
J: TRBJ1-6
D: -
CDR3: CASSLERNNSPLHF
DNA: TGTGCCAGCAGCTTGGAACGGAATAATTCACCCCTCCACTTT

V: TRBV11-3
size: many
J: TRBJ2-7
D: TRBD1
CDR3: CASSYSRDRDYEQYF
DNA: TGTGCCAGCAGCTACTCCCGGGACAGGGACTACGAGCAGTACTTC

V: TRBV2
size: many
J: TRBJ2-1
D: TRBD2
CDR3: CASSKGTRGLADTLREQFF
DNA: TGTGCCAGCAGTAAGGGGACACGGGGACTAGCGGATACCCTCCGTGAGCAGTTCTTC

V: TRBV4-1
size: many
J: TRBJ1-1
D: TRBD1
CDR3: CASSRVGEHRGDKNTEAFF
DNA: TGCGCCAGCAGCCGAGTGGGGGAACACAGGGGGGATAAGAACACTGAAGCTTTCTTT

V: TRBV2
size: many
J: TRBJ2-3
D: TRBD1
CDR3: CASSNRGPDTQYF
DNA: TGTGCCAGCAGTAACAGGGGGCCAGATACGCAGTATTTT

V: TRBV27
size: many
J: TRBJ2-7
D: -
CDR3: CASRWGSTYEQYF
DNA: TGTGCCAGCCGATGGGGCAGTACCTACGAGCAGTACTTC

V: TRBV11-2
size: -
J: TRBJ1-1
D: -
CDR3: CASSLGSGSTEAFF
DNA: TGTGCCAGCAGCTTAGGGTCAGGGTCCACTGAAGCTTTCTTT

V: TRBV9
size: many
J: TRBJ2-7
D: TRBD2
CDR3: CASSATSGSSYEQYF
DNA: TGTGCCAGCAGCGCCACTAGCGGAAGCTCCTACGAGCAGTACTTC

V: TRBV20-1
size: many
J: TRBJ2-7
D: TRBD2
CDR3: CSAREGSGSSVVYEQYF
DNA: TGCAGTGCTAGAGAAGGTAGCGGGAGTTCAGTTGTCTACGAGCAGTACTTC

V: TRBV28
size: many
J: TRBJ1-2
D: -
CDR3: CASSLGQSYTF
DNA: TGTGCCAGCAGTTTAGGGCAGTCCTACACCTTC

V: TRBV11-2
size: -
J: TRBJ2-1
D: -
CDR3: CAISSLRGWGYNEQFF
DNA: TGTGCCATCAGCTCCCTTCGGGGCTGGGGCTACAATGAGCAGTTCTTC

V: TRBV6-1
size: -
J: TRBJ2-5
D: TRBD2
CDR3: CAIGGLAGFQETQYF
DNA: TGTGCCATCGGGGGACTAGCGGGCTTTCAAGAGACCCAGTACTTC

V: TRBV29-1
size: many
J: TRBJ1-3
D: -
CDR3: CSAIAARPGNTIYF
DNA: TGCAGCGCGATCGCCGCCAGGCCTGGAAACACCATATATTTT

V: TRBV18
size: many
J: TRBJ2-1
D: -
CDR3: CASSPPPLPGYNEQFF
DNA: TGTGCCAGCTCCCCCCCCCCCCTCCCGGGTTACAATGAGCAGTTCTTC

V: TRBV3-1
size: many
J: TRBJ1-1
D: -
CDR3: CASSQHDAEAFF
DNA: TGTGCCAGCAGTCAACACGACGCTGAAGCTTTCTTT

V: TRBV3-1
size: many
J: TRBJ2-5
D: -
CDR3: CASSQDRRGDQETQYF
DNA: TGTGCCAGCAGCCAAGATCGACGTGGGGACCAAGAGACCCAGTACTTC

V: TRBV29-1
size: many
J: TRBJ2-3
D: -
CDR3: CSVGGSRDTSTDTQYF
DNA: TGCAGCGTTGGGGGCTCCAGGGACACTAGCACAGATACGCAGTATTTT

V: TRBV7-3
size: -
J: TRBJ2-2
D: TRBD2
CDR3: CASSSHTAGAGELFF
DNA: TGTGCCAGCAGCTCCCATACCGCGGGGGCCGGGGAGCTGTTTTTT

V: TRBV6-2/TRBV6-3
size: many
J: TRBJ2-2
D: TRBD2
CDR3: CASSPGLAGVDTGELFF
DNA: TGTGCCAGCAGTCCGGGACTAGCGGGAGTTGACACCGGGGAGCTGTTTTTT

V: TRBV2
size: many
J: TRBJ1-2
D: TRBD1
CDR3: CASGEDRARGYTF
DNA: TGTGCCAGCGGGGAGGACAGGGCGAGAGGCTACACCTTC

V: TRBV7-2
size: once
J: TRBJ2-7
D: -
CDR3: CASSLLGLSSYEQYF
DNA: TGTGCCAGCAGCTTACTCGGCCTAAGCTCCTACGAGCAGTACTTC

V: TRBV28
size: many
J: TRBJ2-7
D: -
CDR3: CATSSSGTKVHEQYF
DNA: TGTGCCACCTCATCTTCCGGGACAAAAGTCCACGAGCAGTACTTC

V: TRBV5-1
size: -
J: TRBJ1-2
D: TRBD1
CDR3: CASHSGQGGSNYGYTF
DNA: TGCGCCAGCCATTCCGGACAGGGCGGCTCTAACTATGGCTACACCTTC